The 7 T cell receptor beta chains below come from one sample, sequenced in a study of T-cell memory formation after mild COVID-19 listed by TCRdb under 2021. The library was generated by 5' RACE. The sample was run on an Illumina NovaSeq 6000. The public sequencing data were trimmed at Q25 with fastp and processed into clonotypes with MiXCR by TCRdb, which kept only in-frame beta chains. Duplicate CDR3 protein sequences are folded into a single record with the most common DNA and genes. The sample profile shows 50,000 or so distinct CDR3 sequences; around a quarter of them were found once. The ten largest account for about 42% of the sample. Sequenced sample: PBMCs or a T cell subset sorted from them (not recorded which). The receptors originated from a man between 18 and 29 years old who had mild COVID-19 (a few samples of this study predate the infection). The sample titles of this study are shuffled in the database, so cell type and time point are left out; the donor was told from shared clones.

The rearrangement joins TRBV20-1 to TRBJ2-1; weak D call: TRBD1 (6 bases). Germline CDR1 reads DFQATT; CDR2 reads SNEGSKA (reference sequence). Between the trimmed V and J ends, which lost 0 bases and 10 bases, there was a span of 13 bases. CDR3 length: 13 amino acids. CDR3 DNA: TGCAGTGCTAGAGATCACACAGGGTGGGAGCAGTTCTTC. Translation: CSARDHTGWEQFF.

The J gene is TRBJ1-4, the V gene TRBV11-2; D is unclear. The CDR3 contains 15 residues. Between the trimmed V and J ends, which lost 1 base and 7 bases, there was a span of 13 bases. Germline values: CDR1 SGHAT, CDR2 FQNNGV. For the CDR3, the DNA is TGTGCCAGCAGCTTAGTAGGGCCCGGGATTGAAAAACTGTTTTTT. It translates to CASSLVGPGIEKLFF.

This clonotype came up a few times. The chain has TRBV4-1 and TRBJ2-1; D is uncertain. The CDR3 consists of 11 residues. Germline V gene lookup returns CDR1 MGHRA and CDR2 YSYEKL. The ends were cut back, 1 base at V and 9 bases at J, with 4 bases in the middle. This CDR3 reads CASSQGREQFF. The CDR3 DNA sequence: TGCGCCAGCAGCCAAGGGCGTGAGCAGTTCTTC.

The rearrangement joins TRBV6-2 or TRBV6-3 to TRBJ2-3, with D perhaps TRBD2 (5 bases). Trimming removed 2 bases at V and 0 bases at J, with 12 bases between. The CDR3 covers 16 residues. CDR1 is MNHEY, CDR2 SVGEGT, per germline. CDR3: CASSYRAASSTDTQYF. The CDR3 nucleotides are TGTGCCAGCAGTTACAGAGCGGCCTCTAGCACAGATACGCAGTATTTT.

DNA for the CDR3: TGTGCCAGCAGCTCAACAGCAGATACGCAGTATTTT. It is translated as CASSSTADTQYF. This chain links TRBV11-2 with TRBJ2-3; no definite D call. The CDR3 sequence is 12 residues long. V lost 4 bases and J lost 4, with 6 bases in between. Per germline, CDR1 SGHAT and CDR2 FQNNGV.

The chain joins TRBV9 to TRBJ1-4, with TRBD1 matching 7 bases. The V and J ends lost 1 base and 7 bases, in that order; junction bases with no gene match: 4. This CDR3 is built from 14 residues. Germline-derived CDR1 and CDR2 are SGDLS and YYNGEE. Here the CDR3 DNA reads TGTGCCAGCAGCGTATCAGGGGGGCGTGAAAAACTGTTTTTT. Protein product: CASSVSGGREKLFF.

This sequence joins TRBV4-3 and TRBJ1-4, with D maybe TRBD1 (5 bases). Germline V gene sequence: CDR1 LGHNA, CDR2 YSLEER. CDR3 length equals 17 residues. Trimming pared 4 bases from V and 11 bases from J, leaving 26 bases between. For the CDR3, the DNA is TGCGCCAGCAGCCCCAGTTTATCTCAGGGTTTAGCCTTGAAACTGTTTTTT. It encodes CASSPSLSQGLALKLFF.